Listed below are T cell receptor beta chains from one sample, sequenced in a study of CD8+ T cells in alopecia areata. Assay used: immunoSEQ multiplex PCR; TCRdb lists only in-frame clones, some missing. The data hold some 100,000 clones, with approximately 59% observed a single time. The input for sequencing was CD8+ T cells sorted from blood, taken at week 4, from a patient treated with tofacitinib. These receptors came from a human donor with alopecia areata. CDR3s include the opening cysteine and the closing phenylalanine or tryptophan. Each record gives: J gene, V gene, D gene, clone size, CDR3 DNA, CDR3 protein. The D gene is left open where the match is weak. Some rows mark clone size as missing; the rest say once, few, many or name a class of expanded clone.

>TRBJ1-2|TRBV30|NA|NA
TGTGCCTGGAGTGCTATCGGCGGGGGCTATGGCTACACCTTC
CAWSAIGGGYGYTF
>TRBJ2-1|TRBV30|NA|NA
TGTGCCTGGAGTGAAGGGTTGTCTAATGAGCAGTTCTTC
CAWSEGLSNEQFF
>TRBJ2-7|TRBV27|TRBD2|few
TGTGCCAGCAGTTTAATTGGGGGGGGGATTTACGAGCAGTACTTC
CASSLIGGGIYEQYF
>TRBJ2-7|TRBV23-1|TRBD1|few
TGCGCCAGCAGCCCTCCGAGGGACAGCCACTACGAGCAGTACTTC
CASSPPRDSHYEQYF
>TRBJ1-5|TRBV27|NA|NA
TGTGCCAGCAGTTGGGGTGGAGGTGATCAGCCCCAGCATTTT
CASSWGGGDQPQHF
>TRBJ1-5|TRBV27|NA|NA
TGTGCCAGTCGTGGGGGGGTCGGCAATCAGCCCCAGCATTTT
CASRGGVGNQPQHF
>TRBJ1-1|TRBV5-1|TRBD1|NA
TGCGCCAGCAGGCCGCAGACAGGGAATGGACACGCTGAAGCTTTCTTT
CASRPQTGNGHAEAFF
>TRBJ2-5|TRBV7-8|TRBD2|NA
TGTGCCAGCAGCACCCGGGATAGCGGGGGGGCCAATCAAGAGACCCAGTACTTC
CASSTRDSGGANQETQYF
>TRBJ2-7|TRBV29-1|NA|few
TGCAGCGTTGGTGACAGATTCCCATACGAGCAGTACTTC
CSVGDRFPYEQYF
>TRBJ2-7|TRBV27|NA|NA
TGTGCCAGCAGCGTCCACCCCGGACAGAGCTCCTACGAGCAGTACTTC
CASSVHPGQSSYEQYF
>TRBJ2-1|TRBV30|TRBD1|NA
TGTGCCTGGAGTGTGGGACAGGGGATGAATGAGCAGTTCTTC
CAWSVGQGMNEQFF
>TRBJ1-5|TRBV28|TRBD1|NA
TGTGCCAGCAGACCGGGACAGTCCAATCAGCCCCAGCATTTT
CASRPGQSNQPQHF
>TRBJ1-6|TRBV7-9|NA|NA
TGTGCCAGCAGCCTAGGAGGAGGGAATTCACCCCTCCACTTT
CASSLGGGNSPLHF
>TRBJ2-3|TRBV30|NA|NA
TGTGCCTGGAGTGTACTCAGCGTTTCCCCAACAGATACGCAGTATTTT
CAWSVLSVSPTDTQYF
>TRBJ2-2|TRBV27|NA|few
TGCGCCAGCAGTTTTAACACCGGGGAGCTGTTTTTT
CASSFNTGELFF
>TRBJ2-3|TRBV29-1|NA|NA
TGCAGCGTTGAAGCGACAACTGGGGCAGATACGCAGTATTTT
CSVEATTGADTQYF
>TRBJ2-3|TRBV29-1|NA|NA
TGCAGCGTTGAGGAGGGATCAGGGGTAAGGACAGATACGCAGTATTTT
CSVEEGSGVRTDTQYF
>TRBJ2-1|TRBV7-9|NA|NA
TGTACCTGGGGCAATGAGCAGTTCTTC
CTWGNEQFF
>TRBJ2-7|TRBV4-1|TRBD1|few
TGCGCCAGCAGCCAATCGGACAGGGAAATATACGAGCAGTACTTC
CASSQSDREIYEQYF
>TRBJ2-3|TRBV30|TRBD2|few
TGTGCCTTAGATATGGGGACTAGCGGCACAGATACGCAGTATTTT
CALDMGTSGTDTQYF
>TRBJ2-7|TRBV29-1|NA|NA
TGCAGCGTTCAAGATTTCTCCTACGAGCAGTACTTC
CSVQDFSYEQYF
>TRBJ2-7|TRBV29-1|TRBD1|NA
TGCAGCGTTGAAGGGACAGGGCGGTACGAGCAGTACTTC
CSVEGTGRYEQYF
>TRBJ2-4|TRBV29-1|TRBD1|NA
TGCAGCGTCACTGTGGGACAGTTCCTTTCCAAAAACATTCAGTACTTC
CSVTVGQFLSKNIQYF
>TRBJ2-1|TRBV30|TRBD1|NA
TGTGCCTGGAGGGGTTGGACAGGGGTCTCCTACAATGAGCAGTTCTTC
CAWRGWTGVSYNEQFF
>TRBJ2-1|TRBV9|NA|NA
TGTGCCAGCAGCGTAGGGGACGCCGACAATGAGCAGTTCTTC
CASSVGDADNEQFF
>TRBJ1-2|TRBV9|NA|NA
TGTGCCAGCAGCCCGGGCCCAGGGGCTGGTGGCTACACCTTC
CASSPGPGAGGYTF
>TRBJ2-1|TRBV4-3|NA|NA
TGCGCCAGCAGCCACTTGTCGCCGGGCAATGAGCAGTTCTTC
CASSHLSPGNEQFF
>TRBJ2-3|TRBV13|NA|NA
TGTGCCAGCAGCCCAGATAAGGCTACGCAGTATTTT
CASSPDKATQYF
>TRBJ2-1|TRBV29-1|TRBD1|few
TGCAGCGTTTTGACAGGGGGCAGTGAGCAGTTCTTC
CSVLTGGSEQFF
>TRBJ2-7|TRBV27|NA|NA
TGTGCCAGCAGTTCGTTTGGAGGTGGGCTCTCCTACGAGCAGTACTTC
CASSSFGGGLSYEQYF
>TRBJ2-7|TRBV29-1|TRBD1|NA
TGCAGCGTTCAACCTTCGGACAGGGAGTACGAGCAGTACTTC
CSVQPSDREYEQYF
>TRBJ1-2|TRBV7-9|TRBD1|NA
TGTGCCAGCAGCCTCGAGGGACAGGGGGCATATGGCTACACCTTC
CASSLEGQGAYGYTF
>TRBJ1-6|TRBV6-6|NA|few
TGTGCCAGCAGTCCCGGACCAGGTTCACCCCTCCACTTT
CASSPGPGSPLHF
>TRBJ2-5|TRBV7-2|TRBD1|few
TGTGCCAGCAGCTTAGAACGCAGGGGGCCGGAGACCCAGTACTTC
CASSLERRGPETQYF
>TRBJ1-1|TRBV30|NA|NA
TGTGCCTGGACGGGCGCAGGGATGAACACTGAAGCTTTCTTT
CAWTGAGMNTEAFF
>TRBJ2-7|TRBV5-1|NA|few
TGCGCCAGCAGCCACGGACAGTACTACGAGCAGTACTTC
CASSHGQYYEQYF
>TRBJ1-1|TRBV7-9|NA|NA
TGTGCCAGCAGCTTAGCGTTAGACAGCAAAGCTTTCTTT
CASSLALDSKAFF
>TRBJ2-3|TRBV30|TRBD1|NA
TGTGCCTGGAGTGTTGGGACAGGGAAGACAGATACGCAGTATTTT
CAWSVGTGKTDTQYF
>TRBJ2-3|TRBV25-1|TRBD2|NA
TGTGCCAGCAGCCTCGGCCCGGGGGGGAGCACAGATACGCAGTATTTT
CASSLGPGGSTDTQYF
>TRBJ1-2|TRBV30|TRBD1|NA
TGTGCCTGGAGTCCACAGGGGATCGATGGCTACACCTTC
CAWSPQGIDGYTF
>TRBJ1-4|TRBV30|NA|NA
TGTGCCTGGAGTCTGGTATCGGAAAAACTGTTTTTT
CAWSLVSEKLFF
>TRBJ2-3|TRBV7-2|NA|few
TGTGCCAGCAGCGGCACCTTCGGGGATACGCAGTATTTT
CASSGTFGDTQYF